This T cell receptor (beta chain) originates from a study of blood T cell repertoires in COVID-19. Study overall: Material from acute and convalescent COVID-19 was sourced from the United States, Italy and Spain. T cells, B-cell-depleted T cells, or PBMCs supplied cDNA or gDNA.

CDR3 length: 14 amino acids. Per germline, CDR1 SNHLY and CDR2 FYNNEI. V dropped 7 bases and J dropped 0 bases, with 9 bases sitting between them. Authors' data handling: From reference gene primer amplification, estimates of nucleated cell counts were derived. Profiled with immunoSEQ multiplex PCR; TCRdb holds only in-frame clones, not every one. Clonal size and the V and J genes are those of that table, whereas D and trimming came from the DNA. The data hold 270,000 or so clones, with roughly 84% observed a single time. Seattle patients were enrolled during active infection and followed longitudinally. This clone was observed at least ten times.

This chain connects TRBV2 to TRBJ2-2; a weak D match, TRBD1 (6 bases). The sequence was collected from a human donor with COVID-19, enrolled during active disease. The donor label of this sample is uncertain. Sequencing was carried out using peripheral blood. CDR3 nucleotide sequence: TGTGCCAGCAAGAGGACAGCGAACACCGGGGAGCTGTTTTTT. Translated, it gives CASKRTANTGELFF. The full variable domain, with the rest looked up from reference TRBV2 and TRBJ2-2, is EPEVTQTPSHQVTQMGQEVILRCVPISNHLYFYWYRQILGQKVEFLVSFYNNEISEKSEIFDDQFSVERPDGSNFTLKIRSTKLEDSAMYFCASKRTANTGELFFGEGSRLTVL.